A single sample gave rise to the 31 T cell receptor beta chains below, sequenced in a study of control samples from healthy donors and cancer patients. TCRdb's copy holds only in-frame clones and misses some; the assay was immunoSEQ multiplex PCR. Of about 140,000 clones in the sample, about 90% were seen once. The source material was blood. These receptors were obtained from a man between 18 and 29 years old in good health.

Comments on this clone: At one boundary the junction diverges from the germline segment, which might be a read error. Other DNA variants within this sample encode the same CDR3. The genes are TRBV7-2 and TRBJ1-2; D may be TRBD1 (5 bases). Per germline, CDR1 SGHTA and CDR2 FQGNSA. This CDR3 is 14 amino acids long. The CDR3 reads CASSSTGQPSNYTF. CDR3 DNA sequence: TGCGCCAGCAGCTCAACGGGGCAACCGAGTAACTACACCTTC.

The chain joins TRBV19 to TRBJ1-2; tentatively, D is TRBD1 (5 bases). The CDR3 totals 13 residues. The germline V gene has CDR1 LNHDA and CDR2 SQIVND (reference sequence). The ends were cut back, 4 bases at V and 7 bases at J, with 13 bases in the middle. CDR3 in amino acids: CASSTGRASGYTF. CDR3 sequence (DNA): TGTGCCAGTAGTACCGGCAGGGCATCTGGCTACACCTTC.

The chain couples TRBV28 to TRBJ1-2; no definite D call. Trimming stripped 7 bases from V and 8 bases from J, with 17 bases between. This CDR3 is built from 13 residues. Germline CDR1 MDHEN, CDR2 SYDVKM. CDR3 bases: TGTGCCAGCACCCCTGGGAGCATATTAGGCTACACCTTC. Protein sequence: CASTPGSILGYTF.

This rearrangement joins TRBV6-5 to TRBJ2-7; possible D gene TRBD2, 7 bases. Looked up from germline, CDR1 is MNHEY and CDR2 is SVGAGI. This CDR3 comprises 15 residues. Trimming shortened V by 4 bases and J by 2 bases, and 15 bases separated the two germline ends. CDR3 bases: TGTGCCAGCAGTTCTATGGGGGGGGCCCCCTACGAGCAGTACTTC. Translation: CASSSMGGAPYEQYF.

The chain uses TRBV4-2 and TRBJ2-1; D may be TRBD1 or TRBD2 (6 bases each). The V end was cut by 7 bases, the J end by 6 bases, with 19 bases between. This CDR3 spans 15 amino acids. Per the germline V gene, CDR1 is LGHNA and CDR2 is YNFKEQ. As DNA, the CDR3 is TGTGCCAGCATGGCTATAGGGGGGCTTACCAATGAGCAGTTCTTC. Its protein product is CASMAIGGLTNEQFF.

V is TRBV7-2 and J is TRBJ2-3; 8 bases map to TRBD2. CDR3 size: 14 residues. Trimming at V came to 4 bases and at J to 3 bases, leaving 3 bases not matched to a gene. Germline V gene sequence: CDR1 SGHTA, CDR2 FQGNSA. The CDR3 protein is CASSSGLVTDTQYF. CDR3 sequence (DNA): TGTGCCAGCAGCTCGGGACTAGTAACAGATACGCAGTATTTT.

The CDR3 DNA reads as TGCGCCAGCAGCCAAGGCCAGTTCTACGAGCAGTACTTC. Its protein is CASSQGQFYEQYF. V usage is TRBV4-1 and J usage is TRBJ2-7; D gene unclear. V dropped 1 base and J dropped 3 bases, with 7 bases sitting between them. The CDR3 has 13 amino acids. CDR1 is MGHRA and CDR2 is YSYEKL in the germline V gene.

V gene TRBV3-1 (or the pseudogene TRBV3-2) combines with J gene TRBJ1-1; possible D gene TRBD1, 6 bases. Germline V gene sequence: CDR1 LGHDT, CDR2 YNNKEL (reference sequence). The length of the CDR3 is 13 residues. The germline V and J ends were trimmed by 7 bases and 6 bases, with 15 bases remaining between them. In DNA form, the CDR3 reads TGTGCCAGCATCTCAAGGGGGGGCGCTGAAGCTTTCTTT. It translates to CASISRGGAEAFF.

On this clone itself: The sample contains more than one DNA sequence encoding this CDR3. The chain is built from TRBV27 and TRBJ2-7, with unresolved D. V dropped 6 bases and J dropped 0 bases, with 9 bases sitting between them. Germline CDR1 and CDR2: MNHEY and SMNVEV (reference sequence). The CDR3 length is 13 residues. The CDR3 region is CASSLGPSYEQYF. The CDR3 nucleotides are TGTGCCAGCAGCCTCGGACCCTCCTACGAGCAGTACTTC.

The rearrangement uses TRBV12-3 or TRBV12-4 and TRBJ1-2; no clear D. This CDR3 spans 13 amino acids. The V end lost 7 bases, the J end lost 0 bases, and 9 bases lay between the germline ends. The CDR3 DNA is TGTGCCAGCACCGGTCTCCCTAACTATGGCTACACCTTC. Its translation: CASTGLPNYGYTF.

The chain has TRBV19 and TRBJ2-2; D gene unclear. V gave up 4 bases and J gave up 0 bases, with 6 bases separating them. The CDR3 runs to 14 residues. The germline gives CDR1 LNHDA, CDR2 SQIVND (reference sequence). CDR3 bases: TGTGCCAGTAGTAGCCGGACGAACACCGGGGAGCTGTTTTTT. Translated: CASSSRTNTGELFF.

The gene calls are TRBV7-2 and TRBJ2-3; 8 bases match TRBD2. Germline V gene data show CDR1 as SGHTA and CDR2 as FQGNSA. V was pared by 5 bases and J by 1 base, with 8 bases of the junction left unmatched. The length of the CDR3 is 16 residues. CDR3 sequence: CASSIGLAMGTDTQYF. The CDR3 DNA reads TGTGCCAGCAGCATAGGACTAGCCATGGGCACAGATACGCAGTATTTT.

This clone was detected only once. The J gene is TRBJ2-1, the V gene TRBV28, with a tentative D call TRBD2 (6 bases). CDR1 is MDHEN and CDR2 is SYDVKM in the germline V gene. The V end was cut by 6 bases, the J end by 2 bases, with 14 bases between. The CDR3 contains 15 residues. CDR3 DNA: TGTGCCAGCAGGGAGTCGGGGGTAGCCTACAATGAGCAGTTCTTC. Protein product: CASRESGVAYNEQFF.

This chain connects TRBV6-5 to TRBJ1-1; D is unclear. This CDR3 comprises 14 residues. Between the trimmed V and J ends, which lost 2 bases and 1 base, there was a span of 8 bases. CDR1 MNHEY and CDR2 SVGAGI come from the germline V gene. The CDR3 here is CASSYQSGNTEAFF. DNA for the CDR3: TGTGCCAGCAGTTACCAATCAGGGAACACTGAAGCTTTCTTT.

In the case of this clone: Other DNA sequences within the sample encode an identical CDR3. Here the CDR3 reads CASSEVGGFSNQPQHF. In DNA, the CDR3 is TGTGCCAGTAGTGAGGTAGGAGGGTTTAGCAATCAGCCCCAGCATTTT. V is TRBV19 and J is TRBJ1-5; D not resolved. Germline V gives CDR1 LNHDA, CDR2 SQIVND (reference sequence). The V gene lost 5 bases and the J gene lost 0 bases, with 14 bases spanning the gap. This CDR3 has 16 residues.

The V call is TRBV30, the J call TRBJ1-6; possible D gene TRBD1, 5 bases. CDR3 size: 15 residues. CDR1 and CDR2 (germline): GTSNPN, SVGIG (reference sequence). Trimming stripped 2 bases from V and 3 bases from J, with 11 bases between. The CDR3 region is CAWSRETVYNSPLHF. DNA for the CDR3: TGTGCCTGGAGTAGGGAGACAGTCTATAATTCACCCCTCCACTTT.

The chain couples TRBV18 to TRBJ1-2; D remains ambiguous. V was pared by 3 bases and J by 0 bases, with 14 bases between. CDR3 size: 16 residues. Germline values: CDR1 KGHSH, CDR2 LQKENI. Here the CDR3 reads CASSPSGVKTNYGYTF. The CDR3 coding sequence is TGTGCCAGCTCACCTTCCGGTGTGAAGACTAACTATGGCTACACCTTC. Together with reference TRBV18 and TRBJ1-2, the CDR3 gives the full variable domain: NAGVMQNPRHLVRRRGQEARLRCSPMKGHSHVYWYRQLPEEGLKFMVYLQKENIIDESGMPKERFSAEFPKEGPSILRIQQVVRGDSAAYFCASSPSGVKTNYGYTFGSGTRLTVV.

The rearrangement links TRBV24-1 to TRBJ2-7; 8 nucleotides align to TRBD2. Germline CDR1 reads KGHDR; CDR2 reads SFDVKD. V was pared by 5 bases and J by 0 bases, with 5 bases of the junction left unmatched. The CDR3 is made up of 15 amino acids. CDR3 protein: CATSAGGGLSYEQYF. Here the CDR3 DNA reads TGTGCCACCAGTGCGGGCGGGGGGCTCTCCTACGAGCAGTACTTC.

This chain connects TRBV19 to TRBJ1-2; D is unresolved. Germline V gives CDR1 LNHDA, CDR2 SQIVND (reference sequence). The V gene lost 9 bases and the J gene lost 1 base, with 18 bases spanning the gap. The CDR3 loop spans 15 amino acids. The CDR3 spells CASTLADGGNYGYTF. CDR3 in DNA: TGTGCCAGCACCTTAGCGGACGGCGGTAACTATGGCTACACCTTC. The full variable domain, in which reference TRBV19 and TRBJ1-2 provide the parts outside the CDR3, is DGGITQSPKYLFRKEGQNVTLSCEQNLNHDAMYWYRQDPGQGLRLIYYSQIVNDFQKGDIAEGYSVSREKKESFPLTVTSAQKNPTAFYLCASTLADGGNYGYTFGSGTRLTVV.

V is TRBV27 and J is TRBJ2-7; tentatively, D is TRBD1 or TRBD2 (6 bases each). V was clipped by 0 bases and J by 3 bases, with 12 bases between them. The germline gives CDR1 MNHEY, CDR2 SMNVEV (reference sequence). The CDR3 sequence is 15 residues long. The CDR3 loop is CASSLSEGGIYEQYF. DNA for the CDR3: TGTGCCAGCAGTTTATCTGAGGGGGGTATCTACGAGCAGTACTTC.

The J gene is TRBJ1-1, the V gene TRBV5-1, with D possibly being TRBD1 (5 bases). Germline V gives CDR1 SGHRS, CDR2 YFSETQ. The CDR3 runs 13 residues. Trimming took off 2 bases at V and 6 bases at J, with 11 bases between the two ends. CDR3 sequence (DNA): TGCGCCAGCAGCTTCCGGGGGATGGCTGAAGCTTTCTTT. Translation: CASSFRGMAEAFF.

The chain couples TRBV5-1 to TRBJ2-7; maybe TRBD1 (6 bases). V was trimmed by 1 base and J by 6 bases, leaving 20 bases between them. CDR1 is SGHRS and CDR2 is YFSETQ in the germline V gene. The CDR3 has 16 residues. The CDR3 region has the DNA TGCGCCAGCAGCTTGTCCTTGGGGGCGCGGGCTTCCGAGCAGTACTTC. Its protein product is CASSLSLGARASEQYF.

The chain employs TRBV5-4 and TRBJ2-5; tentative D call: TRBD2 (6 bases). CDR1 SGHNT and CDR2 YYREEE come from the germline V gene (reference sequence). The germline V and J ends were trimmed by 7 bases and 4 bases, with 14 bases remaining between them. CDR3 length: 13 residues. CDR3 nucleotide sequence: TGTGCCAGCCAAACGCCGGGGGTAGAGACCCAGTACTTC. Its translation is CASQTPGVETQYF.

The chain has TRBV7-9 and TRBJ2-1; D gene uncertain. The V gene lost 3 bases and the J gene lost 5 bases, with 14 bases spanning the gap. Per the germline V gene, CDR1 is SEHNR and CDR2 is FQNEAQ (reference sequence). This CDR3 region has 15 residues. CDR3 nucleotides: TGTGCCAGCAGCTTCTCTATTAGGGCTAACAATGAGCAGTTCTTC. Protein: CASSFSIRANNEQFF.

Turning to this clone: Other DNA sequences of this sample code for an identical CDR3. This chain joins TRBV10-3 and TRBJ1-4; D is uncertain. There are 14 residues in the CDR3. CDR1 is ENHRY and CDR2 is SYGVKD in the germline V gene. V lost 5 bases to trimming and J lost 3 bases, with 10 bases between them. As DNA, the CDR3 is TGTGCCATCAGTCCGGGCCAGCCTAATGAAAAACTGTTTTTT. Protein product: CAISPGQPNEKLFF.

The V call is TRBV15, the J call TRBJ1-6, with 8 nucleotides matching TRBD1. The germline CDR1 and CDR2 sequences are LNHNV and YYDKDF (reference sequence). The CDR3 consists of 16 residues. V shed 2 bases, J shed 10 bases, and the junction held 10 bases outside the gene matches. The CDR3 coding sequence is TGTGCCACCAGCAGATCACTTGACAGGGGTAGCTCACCCCTCCACTTT. The encoded protein is CATSRSLDRGSSPLHF.

This chain joins TRBV11-2 and TRBJ2-7, with 7 bases matching TRBD2. The V gene's germline CDR1 is SGHAT and CDR2 FQNNGV. Trimming removed 3 bases from V and 2 bases from J; junction bases left unmatched: 10. The CDR3 covers 16 residues. The DNA for the CDR3 is TGTGCCAGCAGCTTGCGGCGGGGGTTGGGCACCTACGAGCAGTACTTC. As protein: CASSLRRGLGTYEQYF. Drawing the rest from reference TRBV11-2 and TRBJ2-7, the complete variable domain is EAGVAQSPRYKIIEKRQSVAFWCNPISGHATLYWYQQILGQGPKLLIQFQNNGVVDDSQLPKDRFSAERLKGVDSTLKIQPAKLEDSAVYLCASSLRRGLGTYEQYFGPGTRLTVT.

The chain employs TRBV30 and TRBJ1-1; D is perhaps TRBD1 (5 bases). CDR1 is GTSNPN, CDR2 SVGIG, per germline (reference sequence). V was cut by 3 bases and J by 0 bases, with 8 bases left in between. The CDR3 consists of 13 residues. The CDR3 coding sequence is TGTGCCTGGAGCCGGGGGATGAACACTGAAGCTTTCTTT. It translates to CAWSRGMNTEAFF. Complete variable domain (other parts from reference TRBV30 and TRBJ1-1): SQTIHQWPATLVQPVGSPLSLECTVEGTSNPNLYWYRQAAGRGLQLLFYSVGIGQISSEVPQNLSASRPQDRQFILSSKKLLLSDSGFYLCAWSRGMNTEAFFGQGTRLTVV.

The V gene is TRBV19, the J gene TRBJ1-2; a weak D match, TRBD1 (5 bases). The germline gives CDR1 LNHDA, CDR2 SQIVND (reference sequence). The ends were cut back, 7 bases at V and 4 bases at J, with 10 bases in the middle. The CDR3 spans 12 residues. CDR3 protein: CASTGTGYGYTF. The CDR3 bases are TGTGCCAGTACCGGGACTGGCTATGGCTACACCTTC.

The chain uses TRBV5-1 and TRBJ1-2; no definite D call. The germline gives CDR1 SGHRS, CDR2 YFSETQ. Trimming shortened V by 2 bases and J by 3 bases, and 2 bases separated the two germline ends. CDR3 length: 11 residues. The CDR3 region is CASSFDYGYTF. The CDR3 DNA reads TGCGCCAGCAGCTTTGACTATGGCTACACCTTC.

The CDR3 loop reads CASSSGLNEKLFF. CDR3 in DNA: TGTGCCAGTAGTTCAGGGCTTAATGAAAAACTGTTTTTT. V and J are TRBV19 and TRBJ1-4; TRBD1 is a possible D gene (5 bases). V lost 5 bases to trimming and J lost 4 bases, with 8 bases between them. Germline values: CDR1 LNHDA, CDR2 SQIVND (reference sequence). The CDR3 length is 13 residues.